The entry below gives a single TCR beta chain sequence along with its context. This clone came up a few times. The target of this receptor is not known. Gene names and germline sequences here are all drawn from mouse data. The read ends 1 residue before the CDR3 terminus; that terminus is restored from the germline J gene. The method was the immunoSEQ multiplex PCR assay. TCRbeta CDR3 sequencing was performed at survey depth by Adaptive Biotechnologies, and CDR3 sequences, V/J genes, productive frequency and template counts were reported. Amplification of TCR beta CDR3 regions started from genomic DNA instead of RNA. Turning to the authors' computational methods: Pairwise repertoire overlap between tissues was quantified with Jensen-Shannon divergence, where 1 means complete divergence and 0 identical. Tissues were clustered by single-linkage agglomerative hierarchical clustering of pairwise JSD values, and the clustering results were displayed as dendrograms. GLIPH2 was applied to all patient samples using simulation_depth 1000, kmer_min_depth 3, and cdr3_length_cutoff 8, and only groups with more than two unique CDR3s were retained. A standardized tissue-overlap score was calculated by extrapolating Jaccard GLIPH-group overlap across patients to a standard repertoire size of 1000 clones. Linear mixed-effect models, with tissue included as a fixed effect and individual included as a random effect, were used to assess associations of diversity with clinical or experimental variables. The table comes from immuneACCESS by way of TCRdb, which keeps in-frame sequences with V and J called. Part of the clones is missing from these tables; in studies checked, under half for an unresolved V gene and the rest for unknown reasons. Clonal size and the V and J genes are those of that table, whereas D and trimming came from the DNA. For this sample there are about 5,800 clones; 46% appear just once. Under 3.5% of the sample is in the top ten clones.

The sample comes from a study of tissue T cells after allogeneic stem cell transplantation (dated by TCRdb to between 2021 and 2024). Regarding the research as a whole: Using research autopsies of patients with and without GVHD, plus mouse models of GVHD, the study profiled TCR beta repertoires across many tissues. The human arm was a prospective observational study without blinding or randomization. The investigation overall reported the following: Only a few T cell clones appeared in more than one patient, yet motif-based clustering showed tissue-specific repertoire signatures that were shared between patients. The patient cohort was small and varied clinically, and sampling depth was recognized as a limitation. In both patients and mice, T cells from blood and spleen picked up only a limited part of the TCR repertoire that was detected in tissues. Within patients, how anatomically similar tissues were was a major factor shaping TCR repertoire composition, regardless of disease or transplant status. Which tissue TCRs were alloreactive or antigen-specific was not determined in the study, and some clones might have been persisting host cells.

This specimen's time point label, per the study, means: mouse harvest day 7 after allogeneic transplant. Mouse grafts consisting of 10^7 T-cell-depleted bone marrow cells combined with 10^6 splenic CD5+ T cells were administered by tail vein injection. A major MHC-mismatch B6 (H2b) into BALB/c (H2d) model was used to model mouse GVHD, and tissues were profiled at day 7 or 14. Mouse tissues and retro-orbital blood were harvested on day 7 or 14 post-transplant using separate sterile tools per animal; livers were flushed beforehand. Before genomic DNA isolation with the DNeasy Blood & Tissue Kit, mouse tissues were minced with razor blades in buffered saline. From a lookup of the germline V gene (reference sequence), CDR1 and CDR2 are KGHPV and FQNQEV. V has 0 bases trimmed and J has 2 bases trimmed; junction bases matching no gene number 1. The CDR3, from cysteine to phenylalanine, totals 14 residues. The 39 bases shown cover part of the CDR3, and their frame starts at base 1.

The receptor comes from a female BALB/c mouse given C57BL/6 T cells with graft-versus-host disease after an allogeneic hematopoietic cell transplant. Sequenced material: skin. Recombination linked TRBV26 to TRBJ2-7; TRBD1 fits 7 bases in the junction. The CDR3 in this case is CASSLSTGAYEQYF. The CDR3 bases that were read are TGTGCCAGCAGTCTGTCCACAGGGGCCTATGAACAGTAC.